This entry lists 3 T cell receptor beta chains sequenced from one sample in a study of blood T cell repertoires in COVID-19. Clones were read by immunoSEQ multiplex PCR, and TCRdb kept only the in-frame ones, dropping some. The repertoire has 430,000 or so clones, 70% to 90% of them found once; the top ten carry less than 1.5%. The sample taken for sequencing was PBMCs or T cells enriched from blood (not recorded which). The receptors originated from a woman aged 18 to 35 who had been exposed to COVID-19.

The chain is built from TRBV7-3 and TRBJ2-2, with 8 bases identical to TRBD1. CDR3 length equals 15 residues. Germline values: CDR1 SGHTA, CDR2 FQGTGA. V was pared by 6 bases and J by 7 bases, with 10 bases of the junction left unmatched. The chain's CDR3 is CASSPGTGGIGELFF. The CDR3 coding sequence is TGTGCCAGCAGTCCCGGCACAGGGGGGATCGGGGAGCTGTTTTTT.

This chain links TRBV3-1 (or the pseudogene TRBV3-2) with TRBJ2-5; possible D gene TRBD2, 6 bases. Trimming pared 5 bases from V and 1 base from J, leaving 11 bases between. Looked up from germline, CDR1 is LGHDT and CDR2 is YNNKEL (reference sequence). This CDR3 region has 14 residues. Written as DNA, the CDR3 is TGTGCCAGCAGCTTGCAAGCGGGCCAAGAGACCCAGTACTTC. Translating gives CASSLQAGQETQYF.

The chain has TRBV7-8 and TRBJ1-2, with TRBD1 as a possible D gene (6 bases). CDR1 and CDR2 from the germline V gene are SGHVS and FQNEAQ. This CDR3 comprises 14 residues. V was cut by 1 base and J by 7 bases, with 13 bases left in between. CDR3 bases: TGTGCCAGCAGCTTAGACCTCAGGGGCGCTGGCTACACCTTC. It translates to CASSLDLRGAGYTF.